This T cell receptor beta chain stems from a study of cytomegalovirus exposure and HLA in healthy donors. Some clones are missing from TCRdb's copy, which holds only in-frame ones; the method was immunoSEQ multiplex PCR. The table records around 52,000 clones, approximately 93% of them present only once. The CDR3 contains 15 residues. From germline, CDR1 is SGHDT and CDR2 YYEEEE. V gave up 0 bases and J gave up 0 bases, with 7 bases separating them. Sample: PBMCs. The chain couples TRBV5-6 to TRBJ1-3, with D possibly TRBD1 on 5 matching bases. The TCR was taken from a woman in her late teens or twenties in good health and CMV-seronegative. CDR3 in amino acids: CASSLGQHSGNTIYF. Here the CDR3 DNA reads TGTGCCAGCAGCTTGGGACAGCACTCTGGAAACACCATATATTTT.